The 24 T cell receptor beta chains listed next were all sequenced from one sample in a study of T cell therapy after organ transplantation. No antigen has been identified for these receptors. The assay was immunoSEQ multiplex PCR, and TCRdb's table has in-frame clones only and misses some. The sample lists a few thousand clones; roughly three quarters were seen once. This specimen was CD8+ T cells from blood, taken before autologous CMV-specific T cell therapy. The receptors shown here come from a human patient who had received a solid organ transplant and had CMV disease.

The V and J genes are TRBV7-9 and TRBJ2-1, with 8 positions matching TRBD1. The CDR3 has 16 residues. Per the germline V gene, CDR1 is SEHNR and CDR2 is FQNEAQ (reference sequence). Trimming at V came to 1 base and at J to 2 bases, leaving 4 bases not matched to a gene. CDR3 protein: CASSLVPDRAYNEQFF. The CDR3 nucleotides read TGTGCCAGCAGCTTAGTGCCGGACAGGGCCTACAATGAGCAGTTCTTC.

This chain links TRBV4-3 with TRBJ2-5; D may be TRBD2 (5 bases). V lost 4 bases, J lost 2 bases, and 11 bases lay in between. The CDR3 extends over 14 amino acids. Germline V gene sequence: CDR1 LGHNA, CDR2 YSLEER. Here the CDR3 reads CASSPTRGQETQYF. CDR3 sequence (DNA): TGCGCCAGCAGCCCCACTCGAGGGCAAGAGACCCAGTACTTC.

This chain joins TRBV4-1 and TRBJ2-7, with 9 nucleotides matching TRBD1. CDR1 MGHRA and CDR2 YSYEKL come from the germline V gene. The CDR3 runs to 19 residues. V shed 1 base, J shed 4 bases, and the junction held 17 bases outside the gene matches. DNA for the CDR3: TGCGCCAGCAGCCAAGCCGAAGCTCTGCCGGGACAGGGTTCGTACGAGCAGTACTTC. Its translation: CASSQAEALPGQGSYEQYF.

The chain recombines TRBV19 with TRBJ2-7; 12 bases align to TRBD1. Trimming at V came to 5 bases and at J to 7 bases, leaving 3 bases not matched to a gene. The CDR3 totals 13 residues. Germline V gene data show CDR1 as LNHDA and CDR2 as SQIVND (reference sequence). The CDR3 nucleotides are TGTGCCAGTAGTCGGGACAGGGGGCTAGAGCAGTACTTC. This sequence encodes CASSRDRGLEQYF.

The chain combines TRBV4-1 with TRBJ2-5, with TRBD1 matching 10 bases. The V and J ends lost 1 base and 4 bases, in that order; junction bases with no gene match: 3. CDR1 MGHRA and CDR2 YSYEKL come from the germline V gene. The CDR3 consists of 15 residues. The CDR3 DNA reads as TGCGCCAGCAGCCAAGCCGGGACAGGGGCAGAGACCCAGTACTTC. The encoded protein is CASSQAGTGAETQYF.

V is TRBV19 and J is TRBJ2-1; the match to TRBD2 covers 8 bases. The CDR3 spans 16 residues. CDR1 LNHDA and CDR2 SQIVND come from the germline V gene (reference sequence). With 11 bases clipped from V and 4 bases from J, the junction kept 16 bases outside the gene matches. In nucleotides, the CDR3 is TGTGCCTCTGGGAATATCGGGAGGGCCAGGTACAATGAGCAGTTCTTC. It specifies CASGNIGRARYNEQFF.

The gene calls are TRBV29-1 and TRBJ2-5, with a tentative D call TRBD2 (6 bases). V lost 7 bases and J lost 4, with 16 bases in between. The CDR3 has 13 residues. Per germline, CDR1 SQVTM and CDR2 ANQGSEA. The CDR3 nucleotides read TGCAGCGGCCGGTGGGGGGTGGGAGAGACCCAGTACTTC. Residues: CSGRWGVGETQYF.

J is TRBJ2-1 and V is TRBV6-6, with D hard to call. This CDR3 has 12 residues. Trimming cost V 6 bases and J 6 bases, with 9 bases left between them. CDR1 and CDR2 (germline): MNHNY, SVGAGI (reference sequence). CDR3 sequence: CASSHSINEQFF. The CDR3 DNA follows: TGTGCCAGCAGCCACTCTATCAATGAGCAGTTCTTC.

This clone is medium-sized (0.01 to 0.1%) by share. The genes are TRBV6-1 and TRBJ1-2; a possible D gene is TRBD1 (6 bases). Germline lookup yields CDR1 MNHNS and CDR2 SASEGT. With 2 bases removed from V and 4 bases from J, the gap between germline ends came to 17 bases. The length of the CDR3 is 16 residues. Here the CDR3 reads CASSEYTGTPTYGYTF. The DNA of the CDR3 is TGTGCCAGCAGTGAATATACCGGGACACCAACCTATGGCTACACCTTC.

On this clone: Other DNA sequences in the sample encode the same CDR3. The genes are TRBV7-9 and TRBJ1-2; 8 bases align to TRBD1. From germline, CDR1 is SEHNR and CDR2 FQNEAQ (reference sequence). CDR3 size: 15 residues. V shed 1 base and J 2 bases; nucleotides not matched to a gene: 3. The CDR3 sequence is CASSLDQGANYGYTF. The CDR3, as DNA: TGTGCCAGCAGCTTAGACCAGGGGGCGAACTATGGCTACACCTTC.

The chain uses TRBV4-3 and TRBJ2-6; 8 nucleotides align to TRBD2. In germline, CDR1 is LGHNA, CDR2 YSLEER. V shed 1 base and J 0 bases; nucleotides not matched to a gene: 5. This CDR3 spans 18 amino acids. The CDR3: CASSQVAGSYSGANVLTF. The CDR3 DNA is TGCGCCAGCAGCCAAGTAGCGGGATCTTACTCTGGGGCCAACGTCCTGACTTTC.

By share of the sample, this clone is large. The chain couples TRBV10-2 to TRBJ1-2; D not resolved. The CDR3 loop spans 12 amino acids. Trimming shortened V by 1 base and J by 5 bases, and 5 bases separated the two germline ends. Germline V gene lookup returns CDR1 WSHSY and CDR2 SAAADI. CDR3 amino acids: CASSEYPYGYTF. CDR3 nucleotides: TGCGCCAGCAGTGAGTACCCATATGGCTACACCTTC.

This clone was seen just once. The genes are TRBV9 and TRBJ2-2, with D maybe TRBD1 (5 bases). Trimming pared 0 bases from V and 3 bases from J, leaving 12 bases between. The CDR3 has 16 residues. Germline loops: CDR1 SGDLS, CDR2 YYNGEE. CDR3 coding DNA: TGTGCCAGCAGCGTAGGCGACAGATATTACACCGGGGAGCTGTTTTTT. This encodes CASSVGDRYYTGELFF.

This rearrangement joins TRBV5-1 to TRBJ2-5; tentatively, D is TRBD2 (7 bases). The CDR3 sequence is 15 residues long. Germline V gene sequence: CDR1 SGHRS, CDR2 YFSETQ. V was shortened by 4 bases and J by 2 bases, with 15 bases between the two germline ends. The CDR3 reads CASSPEGGGQETQYF. CDR3 nucleotide sequence: TGCGCCAGCAGCCCCGAGGGGGGAGGGCAAGAGACCCAGTACTTC.

The J gene is TRBJ2-1, the V gene TRBV10-3, with 16 bases aligning to TRBD2. Germline assignment: CDR1 ENHRY and CDR2 SYGVKD. The CDR3 contains 16 residues. V was clipped by 3 bases and J by 9 bases; unmatched bases: 5. In DNA form, the CDR3 reads TGTGCCATCAGTGACTCCGGGACTAGCGGGAGGGGTGAGCAGTTCTTC. It specifies CAISDSGTSGRGEQFF.

This chain joins TRBV5-4 and TRBJ2-7; no reliable D call. The CDR3 covers 12 residues. V lost 1 base, J lost 3 bases, and 5 bases lay in between. Germline CDR1 and CDR2: SGHNT and YYREEE (reference sequence). The CDR3 loop is CASSLNNYEQYV. DNA of the CDR3: TGTGCCAGCAGCTTGAATAACTACGAGCAGTACGTC.

This sequence joins TRBV13 and TRBJ2-7, with D tentatively TRBD2 (6 bases). The CDR3 has 15 amino acids. V was pared by 5 bases and J by 5 bases, with 19 bases between. The germline gives CDR1 PRHDT, CDR2 FYEKMQ (reference sequence). DNA of the CDR3: TGTGCCAGCAGCCGGGGACTTACTTCTCTGGACGAGCAGTACGTC. Protein sequence: CASSRGLTSLDEQYV.

The rearrangement joins TRBV7-9 to TRBJ1-1; D unresolved. The CDR3 has 13 residues. Germline values: CDR1 SEHNR, CDR2 FQNEAQ (reference sequence). Between the trimmed V and J ends, which lost 2 bases and 7 bases, there was a span of 11 bases. CDR3: CASSLSGRIEAFF. In DNA form, the CDR3 reads TGTGCCAGCAGCTTATCTGGGAGGATTGAAGCTTTCTTT.

The V call is TRBV7-4, the J call TRBJ1-2; TRBD1 might be the D (6 bases). Germline CDR1 SGHVT, CDR2 SQSDAQ. V lost 6 bases, J lost 0 bases, and 20 bases lay in between. This CDR3 spans 17 amino acids. DNA of the CDR3: TGTGCCAGCAGTGCCGACAGGCCATCTCTAGCTAACTATGGCTACACCTTC. Protein: CASSADRPSLANYGYTF.

The chain carries TRBV4-2 and TRBJ2-1, with a weak D call TRBD2 (5 bases). V lost 4 bases to trimming and J lost 5 bases, with 9 bases between them. Germline V gene lookup returns CDR1 LGHNA and CDR2 YNFKEQ. The CDR3 has 13 amino acids. The chain's CDR3 is CASSLDYNNEQFF. DNA of the CDR3: TGTGCCAGCAGCCTCGACTACAACAATGAGCAGTTCTTC.

V gene TRBV6-5 combines with J gene TRBJ2-2, with TRBD2 as a possible D gene (6 bases). Trimming removed 1 base from V and 1 base from J, with 7 bases in between. Germline values: CDR1 MNHEY, CDR2 SVGAGI. The CDR3 extends over 15 amino acids. The CDR3 region is CASSYWRENTGELFF. In DNA, the CDR3 is TGTGCCAGCAGTTACTGGCGGGAGAACACCGGGGAGCTGTTTTTT.

V gene TRBV7-8 combines with J gene TRBJ2-3; 9 positions match TRBD2. CDR1 and CDR2 (germline): SGHVS, FQNEAQ. V gave up 5 bases and J gave up 1 base; unmatched junction bases: 4. The CDR3 contains 15 residues. The CDR3 loop reads CASSPRTSGTDTQYF. The DNA of the CDR3 is TGTGCCAGCAGCCCGAGGACTAGCGGCACAGATACGCAGTATTTT.

The V gene is TRBV4-3, the J gene TRBJ2-4; perhaps TRBD2 as D (6 bases). CDR1 and CDR2 from the germline V gene are LGHNA and YSLEER. The ends were cut back, 0 bases at V and 2 bases at J, with 14 bases in the middle. The length of the CDR3 is 17 residues. The CDR3 DNA reads as TGCGCCAGCAGCCAAGATATGAGGGCGGGGACCAAAAACATTCAGTACTTC. This translates into CASSQDMRAGTKNIQYF.

The V and J genes are TRBV7-9 and TRBJ2-5; D remains ambiguous. Trimming removed 5 bases at V and 3 bases at J, with 16 bases between. Per germline, CDR1 SEHNR and CDR2 FQNEAQ (reference sequence). The CDR3 extends over 15 amino acids. The CDR3 coding sequence is TGTGCCAGCAGCCCCTTGGACGGAACCGAAGAGACCCAGTACTTC. It encodes CASSPLDGTEETQYF.